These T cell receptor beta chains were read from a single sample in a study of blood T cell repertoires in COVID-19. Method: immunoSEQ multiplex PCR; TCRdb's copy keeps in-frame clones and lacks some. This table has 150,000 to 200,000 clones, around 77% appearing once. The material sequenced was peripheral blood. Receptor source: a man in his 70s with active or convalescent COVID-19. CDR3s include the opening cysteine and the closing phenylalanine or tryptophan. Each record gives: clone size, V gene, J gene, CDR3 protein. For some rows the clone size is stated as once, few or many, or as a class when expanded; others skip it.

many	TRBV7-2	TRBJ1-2	CASSLAQGGYYGYTF
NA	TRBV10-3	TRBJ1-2	CAISGQNYGYTF
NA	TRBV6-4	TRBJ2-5	CASRVGPGGPETQYF
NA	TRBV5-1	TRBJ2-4	CASSLPTSGRAAPKNIQYF
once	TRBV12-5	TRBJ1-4	CASGFIQGGYEKLFF
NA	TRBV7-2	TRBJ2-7	CASSLSSSSGGLYEQYF
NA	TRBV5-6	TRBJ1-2	CASSWGGAAGYTF
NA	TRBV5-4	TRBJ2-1	CASSPLAPSSYNEQFF
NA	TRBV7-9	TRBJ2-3	CASSRRGNTQVDTQYF
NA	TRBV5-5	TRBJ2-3	CASSLSMRYSTDTQYF
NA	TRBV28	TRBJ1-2	CASSLFTGTAFYGYTF
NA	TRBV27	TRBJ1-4	CASSLRPRTGGLFF
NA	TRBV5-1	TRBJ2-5	CASSLGPGTGDQETQYF
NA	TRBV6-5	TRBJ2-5	CASSRGQETQYF
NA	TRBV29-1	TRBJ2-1	CSVAAPGAGGLNNEQFF
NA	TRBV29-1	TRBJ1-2	CSVEMVRGGYTF
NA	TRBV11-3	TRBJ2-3	CASSHPGTDTQYF
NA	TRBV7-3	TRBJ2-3	CASSLTPDRDTQYF
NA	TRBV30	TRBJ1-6	CAWSTTGLSSYNSPLHF
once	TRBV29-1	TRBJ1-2	CSVEEGAGGYTF
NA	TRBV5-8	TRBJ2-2	CASSLTGTGGRELFF
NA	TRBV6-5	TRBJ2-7	CASNNIQRPPYEQYF
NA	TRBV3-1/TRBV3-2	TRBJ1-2	CASSQTAAGGYTF
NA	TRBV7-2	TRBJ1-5	CASSLAGREPQHF
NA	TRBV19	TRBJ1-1	CASSHPNTNTEAFF
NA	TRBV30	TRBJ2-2	CAWRGVQNTGELFF
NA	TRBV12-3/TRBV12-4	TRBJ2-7	CASSAGRAYEQYF
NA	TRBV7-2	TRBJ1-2	CASSFSRASDGYTF
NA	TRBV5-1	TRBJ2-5	CASSVTSGRIETQYF
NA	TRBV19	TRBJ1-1	CASSHRDTEAFF
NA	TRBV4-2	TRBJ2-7	CASSQDPSGGFDEQYF
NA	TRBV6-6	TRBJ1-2	CASERQRIQTNYGYTF
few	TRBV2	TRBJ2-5	CASLRETQYF
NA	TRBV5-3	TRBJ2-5	CARSPGGGEETQYF
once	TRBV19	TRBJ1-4	CATRTGVGEKLFF
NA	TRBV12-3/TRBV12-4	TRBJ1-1	CASSLGLSEAFF
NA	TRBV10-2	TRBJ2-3	CASSDPGIVDTQYF
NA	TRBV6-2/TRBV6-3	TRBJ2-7	CASSVVGISSYEQYF
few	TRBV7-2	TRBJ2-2	CASSSYGATSQNTGELFF
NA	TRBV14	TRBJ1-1	CASSPLGGLGDTEAFF
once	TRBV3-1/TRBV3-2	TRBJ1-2	CASSLREVGGYTF
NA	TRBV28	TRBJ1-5	CASRSRRQPQHF
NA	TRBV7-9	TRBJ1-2	CASNDREPNYGYTF
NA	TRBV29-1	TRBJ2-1	CSAPPFPRGLGDEQFF
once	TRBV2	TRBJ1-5	CASSASGNQPQHF
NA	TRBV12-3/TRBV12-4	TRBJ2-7	CASSFGQGKRQYF
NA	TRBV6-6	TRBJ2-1	CASSPPWAGDNNEQFF
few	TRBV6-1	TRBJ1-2	CASSEVREGITF
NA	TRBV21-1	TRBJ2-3	CASSKSLSGADTQYF
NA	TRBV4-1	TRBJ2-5	CASSQGTWTSGAQETQYF
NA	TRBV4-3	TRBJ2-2	CASSHSSGGATGELFF
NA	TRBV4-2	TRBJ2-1	CASSLSGAFDNEQFF